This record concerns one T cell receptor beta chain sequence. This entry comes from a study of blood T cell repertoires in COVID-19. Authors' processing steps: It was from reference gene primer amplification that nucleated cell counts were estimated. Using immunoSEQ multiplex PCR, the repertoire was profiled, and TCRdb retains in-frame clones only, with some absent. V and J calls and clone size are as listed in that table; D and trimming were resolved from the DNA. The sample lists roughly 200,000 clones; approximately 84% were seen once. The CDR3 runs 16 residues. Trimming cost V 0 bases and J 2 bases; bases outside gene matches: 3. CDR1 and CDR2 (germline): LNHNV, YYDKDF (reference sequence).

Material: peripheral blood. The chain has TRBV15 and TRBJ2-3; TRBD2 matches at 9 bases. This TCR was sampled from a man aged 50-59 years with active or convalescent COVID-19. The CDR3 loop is CATSRESGGYTDTQYF. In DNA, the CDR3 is TGTGCCACCAGCAGAGAGAGCGGGGGGTACACAGATACGCAGTATTTT.